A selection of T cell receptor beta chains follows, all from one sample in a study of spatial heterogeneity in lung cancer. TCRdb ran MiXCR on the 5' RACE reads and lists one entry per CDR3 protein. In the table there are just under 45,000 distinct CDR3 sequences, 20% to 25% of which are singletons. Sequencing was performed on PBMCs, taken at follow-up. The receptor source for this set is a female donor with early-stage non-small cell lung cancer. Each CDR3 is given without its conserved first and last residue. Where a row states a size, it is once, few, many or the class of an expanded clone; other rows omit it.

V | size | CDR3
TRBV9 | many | ASSAWDRGQETQY
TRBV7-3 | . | ASSPRGTSGKVTGELF
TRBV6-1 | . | ASSDQPGQGNGYT
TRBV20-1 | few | SAGTDPDSPLH
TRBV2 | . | ARGQGDEQY
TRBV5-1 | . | ASSWNDPSTEAF
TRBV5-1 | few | ASSLGQISGNTIY
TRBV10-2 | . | ASRIGQFGTEAF
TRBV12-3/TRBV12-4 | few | ASRPPGVYGYT
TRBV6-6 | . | ASSPPGERGTEAF
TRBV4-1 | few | ASSQRMQRSDTQY
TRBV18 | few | ASSPLREETQY
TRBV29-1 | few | SVGRGQGFDTGELF
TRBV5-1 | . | ASSLLSDYNEQF
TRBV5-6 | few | ASSSISLRTPNTGELF
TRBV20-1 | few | SARYGAAFKLF
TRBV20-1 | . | SASRGPAGDTQY
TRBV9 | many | ASSAQGWSGNTEAF
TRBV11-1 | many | ASSPGGAVEWISGANVLT
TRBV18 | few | ASSPDSTDTQY
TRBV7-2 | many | AIKRGVNPYNEQF
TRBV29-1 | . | SVAQGRVREKLF
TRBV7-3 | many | ASSFGPNTEAF
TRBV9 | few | ASSPHLNTEAF
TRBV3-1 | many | ASSHWLAGGPLNEQF
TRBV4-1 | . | ASSTGRGEKLF
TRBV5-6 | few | ASSLVGTGVAEQY
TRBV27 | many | ASSFRRSGLWGSNEQF
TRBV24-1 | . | ATSDSAGAETQY
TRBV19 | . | ASSIPDTTSEAF
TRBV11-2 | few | ASSPIRTGESDTQY
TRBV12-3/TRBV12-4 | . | ASTDGTGDSPLH
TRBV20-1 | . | SASALADWADTQY
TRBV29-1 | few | SVGGGADTQY
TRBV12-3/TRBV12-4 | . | ASSLKGWTEAF
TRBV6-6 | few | ASSPSPRNYGYT
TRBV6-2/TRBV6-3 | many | ASSYSTVQSPLH
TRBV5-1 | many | ASSLGSRVETYEQY
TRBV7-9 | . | ASSLGDSYNSPLH
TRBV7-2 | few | ASSLSGTDTRYYGYT
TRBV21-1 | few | ASSKAPPGGGNTIY
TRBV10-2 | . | ASSEGREVYNEQF
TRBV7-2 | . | ASSLVPYSLREGNEQF
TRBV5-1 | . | ASSQGQVRAEAF
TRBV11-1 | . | ASSSRGLEQF
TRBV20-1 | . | SARDRSEQPQH
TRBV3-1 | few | ASSQGLEAGEQF
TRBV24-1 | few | ATSDPGTPNQETQY
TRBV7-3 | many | ASSDRGISTDTQY